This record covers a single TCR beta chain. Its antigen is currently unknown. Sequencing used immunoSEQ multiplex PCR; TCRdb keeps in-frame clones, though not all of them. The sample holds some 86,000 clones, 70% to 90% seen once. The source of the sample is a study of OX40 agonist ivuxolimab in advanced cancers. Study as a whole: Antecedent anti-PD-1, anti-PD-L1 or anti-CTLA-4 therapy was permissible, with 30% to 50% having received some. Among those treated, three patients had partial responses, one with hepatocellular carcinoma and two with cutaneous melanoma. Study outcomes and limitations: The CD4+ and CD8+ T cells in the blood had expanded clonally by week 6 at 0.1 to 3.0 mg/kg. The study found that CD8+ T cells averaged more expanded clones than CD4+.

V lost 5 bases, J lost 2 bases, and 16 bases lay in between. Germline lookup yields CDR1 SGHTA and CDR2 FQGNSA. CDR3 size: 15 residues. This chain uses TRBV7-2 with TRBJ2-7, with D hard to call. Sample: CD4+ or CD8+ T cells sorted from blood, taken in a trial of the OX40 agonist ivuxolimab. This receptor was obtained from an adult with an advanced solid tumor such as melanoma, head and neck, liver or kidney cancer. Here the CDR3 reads CASSPAGGGAYEQYF. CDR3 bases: TGTGCCAGCAGCCCGGCCGGCGGTGGCGCCTACGAGCAGTACTTC.